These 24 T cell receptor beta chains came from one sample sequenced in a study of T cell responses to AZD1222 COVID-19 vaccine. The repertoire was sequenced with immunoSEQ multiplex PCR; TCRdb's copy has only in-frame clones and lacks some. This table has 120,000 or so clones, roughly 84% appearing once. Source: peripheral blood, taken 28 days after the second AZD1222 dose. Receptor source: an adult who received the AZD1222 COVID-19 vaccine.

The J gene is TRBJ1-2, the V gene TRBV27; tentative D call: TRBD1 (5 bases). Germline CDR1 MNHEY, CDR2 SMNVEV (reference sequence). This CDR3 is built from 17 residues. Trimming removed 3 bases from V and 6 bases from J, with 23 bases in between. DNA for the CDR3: TGTGCCAGCAGTTTCTCGGTGGGATGGGGACGGAGCAATGGCTACACCTTC. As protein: CASSFSVGWGRSNGYTF.

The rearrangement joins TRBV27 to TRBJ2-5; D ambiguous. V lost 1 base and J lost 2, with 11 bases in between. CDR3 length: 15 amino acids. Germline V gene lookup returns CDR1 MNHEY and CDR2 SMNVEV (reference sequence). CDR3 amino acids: CASSLYYREQETQYF. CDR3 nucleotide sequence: TGTGCCAGCAGTTTATATTATCGAGAACAAGAGACCCAGTACTTC.

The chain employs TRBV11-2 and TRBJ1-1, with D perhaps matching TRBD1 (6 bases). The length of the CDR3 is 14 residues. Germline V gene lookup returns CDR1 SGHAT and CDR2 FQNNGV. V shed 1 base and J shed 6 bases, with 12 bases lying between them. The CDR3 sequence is CASSLGDRHSEAFF. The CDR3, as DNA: TGTGCCAGCAGCTTAGGAGACAGGCATTCTGAAGCTTTCTTT.

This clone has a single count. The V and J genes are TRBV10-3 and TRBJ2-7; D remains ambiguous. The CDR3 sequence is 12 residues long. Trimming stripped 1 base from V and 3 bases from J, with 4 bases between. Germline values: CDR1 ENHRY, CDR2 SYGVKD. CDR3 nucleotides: TGTGCCATCAGTGAGTGGGGCTACGAGCAGTACTTC. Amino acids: CAISEWGYEQYF.

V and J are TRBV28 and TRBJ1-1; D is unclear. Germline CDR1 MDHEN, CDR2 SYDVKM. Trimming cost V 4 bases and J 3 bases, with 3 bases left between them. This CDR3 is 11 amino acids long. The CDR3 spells CASSSYTEAFF. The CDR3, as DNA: TGTGCCAGCAGTTCTTACACTGAAGCTTTCTTT.

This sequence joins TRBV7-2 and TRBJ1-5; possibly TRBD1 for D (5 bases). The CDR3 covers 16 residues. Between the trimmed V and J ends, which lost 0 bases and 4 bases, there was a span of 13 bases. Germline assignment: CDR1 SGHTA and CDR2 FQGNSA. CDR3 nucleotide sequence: TGTGCCAGCAGCTTAGCGCCCGGGGGGATTAATCAGCCCCAGCATTTT. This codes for CASSLAPGGINQPQHF.

CDR3 sequence reads: CASSQEYPGTGFQETQYF. CDR3 coding DNA: TGTGCCAGCAGCCAAGAGTACCCCGGGACAGGCTTCCAAGAGACCCAGTACTTC. The rearrangement uses TRBV3-1 (or the pseudogene TRBV3-2) and TRBJ2-5; TRBD1 agrees at 8 bases. CDR3 length: 18 amino acids. CDR1 and CDR2 (germline): LGHDT, YNNKEL (reference sequence). The V gene end was trimmed by 0 bases and the J gene end by 1 base; junction bases not matched to a gene: 10.

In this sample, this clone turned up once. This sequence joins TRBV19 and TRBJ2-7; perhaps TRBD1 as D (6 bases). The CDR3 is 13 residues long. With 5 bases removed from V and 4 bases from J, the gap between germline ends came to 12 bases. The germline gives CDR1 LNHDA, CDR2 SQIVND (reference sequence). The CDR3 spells CASSPRTAYEQYF. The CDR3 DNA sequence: TGTGCCAGTAGTCCCAGGACAGCTTACGAGCAGTACTTC.

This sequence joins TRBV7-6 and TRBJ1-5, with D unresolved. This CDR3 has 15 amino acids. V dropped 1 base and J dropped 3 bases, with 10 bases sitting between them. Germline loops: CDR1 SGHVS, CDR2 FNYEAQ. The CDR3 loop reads CASSLGPGVNQPQHF. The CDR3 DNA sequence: TGTGCCAGCAGCTTAGGACCCGGAGTCAATCAGCCCCAGCATTTT.

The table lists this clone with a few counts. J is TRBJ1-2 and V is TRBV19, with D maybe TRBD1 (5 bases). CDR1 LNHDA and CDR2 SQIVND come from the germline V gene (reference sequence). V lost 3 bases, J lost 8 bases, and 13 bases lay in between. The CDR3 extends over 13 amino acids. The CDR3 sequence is CASSMDTRLGYTF. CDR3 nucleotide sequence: TGTGCCAGTAGTATGGACACCCGCTTGGGCTACACCTTC.

The CDR3 DNA follows: TGTGCCAGCTCACCACCCGGTAAACCGGTGGGGTTCTTC. It translates to CASSPPGKPVGFF. The chain carries TRBV18 and TRBJ2-1; D is uncertain. The germline CDR1 and CDR2 sequences are KGHSH and LQKENI. V lost 0 bases, J lost 15 bases, and 15 bases lay in between. The CDR3 length is 13 residues.

The CDR3 DNA follows: TGTGCCAGCAGTTACCCAGCAGGGGCCCCGGGTGATGAGCAGTTCTTC. It specifies CASSYPAGAPGDEQFF. The chain combines TRBV6-2 or TRBV6-3 with TRBJ2-1, with D possibly being TRBD1 (6 bases). Trimming left V 2 bases short and J 8 bases short, with 19 bases between. Germline CDR1 and CDR2: MNHEY and SVGEGT. This CDR3 comprises 16 residues.

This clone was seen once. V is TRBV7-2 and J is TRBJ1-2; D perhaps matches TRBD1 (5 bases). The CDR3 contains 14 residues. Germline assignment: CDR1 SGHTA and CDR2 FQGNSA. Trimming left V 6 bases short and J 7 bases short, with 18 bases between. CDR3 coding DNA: TGTGCCAGCAGATGGGACCGGATAGGATCTGGCTACACCTTC. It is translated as CASRWDRIGSGYTF.

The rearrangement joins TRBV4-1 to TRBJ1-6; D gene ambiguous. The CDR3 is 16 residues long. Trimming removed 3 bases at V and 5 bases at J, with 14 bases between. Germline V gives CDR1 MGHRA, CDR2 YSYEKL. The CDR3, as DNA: TGCGCCAGCAGCCATAATTCCCAGATGGATAATTCACCCCTCCACTTT. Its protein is CASSHNSQMDNSPLHF.

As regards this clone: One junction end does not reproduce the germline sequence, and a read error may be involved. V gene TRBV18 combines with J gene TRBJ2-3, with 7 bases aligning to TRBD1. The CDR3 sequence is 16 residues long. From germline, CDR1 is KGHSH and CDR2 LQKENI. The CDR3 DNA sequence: TGTGCCAGCTCAACACCGACAGGGCCCTCCCCAGATACGCAGTATTTT. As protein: CASSTPTGPSPDTQYF.

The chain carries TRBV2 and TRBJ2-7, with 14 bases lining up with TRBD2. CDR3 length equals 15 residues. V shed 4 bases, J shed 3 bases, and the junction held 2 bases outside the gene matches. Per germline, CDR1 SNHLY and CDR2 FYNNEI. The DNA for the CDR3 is TGTGCCAGCAGTGCCGGGACTAGCGGGGGCTACGAGCAGTACTTC. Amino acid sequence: CASSAGTSGGYEQYF.

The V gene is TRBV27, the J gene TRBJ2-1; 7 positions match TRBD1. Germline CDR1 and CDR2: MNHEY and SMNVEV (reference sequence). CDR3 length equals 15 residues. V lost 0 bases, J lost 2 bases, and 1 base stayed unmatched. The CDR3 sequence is CASSLSGGTYNEQFF. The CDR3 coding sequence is TGTGCCAGCAGTTTATCAGGGGGCACCTACAATGAGCAGTTCTTC.

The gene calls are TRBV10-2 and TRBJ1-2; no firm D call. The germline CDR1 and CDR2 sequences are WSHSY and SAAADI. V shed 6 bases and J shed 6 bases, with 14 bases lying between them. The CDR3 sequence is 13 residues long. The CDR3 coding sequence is TGCGCCAGCAGCCCCGACCTTGCTGATGGCTACACCTTC. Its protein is CASSPDLADGYTF.

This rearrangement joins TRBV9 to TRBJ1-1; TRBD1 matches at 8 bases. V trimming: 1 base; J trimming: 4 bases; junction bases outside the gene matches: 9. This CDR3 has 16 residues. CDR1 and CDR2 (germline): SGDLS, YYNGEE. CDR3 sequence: CASSVQGASGATEAFF. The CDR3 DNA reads TGTGCCAGCAGCGTACAGGGGGCCTCAGGGGCCACTGAAGCTTTCTTT.

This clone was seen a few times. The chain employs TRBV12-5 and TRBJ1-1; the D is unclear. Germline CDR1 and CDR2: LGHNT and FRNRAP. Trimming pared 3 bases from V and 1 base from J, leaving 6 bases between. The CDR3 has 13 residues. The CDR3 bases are TGTGCTAGTGGTTTCCAACAGAACACTGAAGCTTTCTTT. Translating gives CASGFQQNTEAFF.

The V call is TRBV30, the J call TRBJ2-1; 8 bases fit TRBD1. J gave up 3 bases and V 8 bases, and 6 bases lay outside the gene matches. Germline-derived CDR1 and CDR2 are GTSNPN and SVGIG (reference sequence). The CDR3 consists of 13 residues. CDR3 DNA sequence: TGTGCCCTACAGGGGGGAGTCTACAATGAGCAGTTCTTC. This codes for CALQGGVYNEQFF.

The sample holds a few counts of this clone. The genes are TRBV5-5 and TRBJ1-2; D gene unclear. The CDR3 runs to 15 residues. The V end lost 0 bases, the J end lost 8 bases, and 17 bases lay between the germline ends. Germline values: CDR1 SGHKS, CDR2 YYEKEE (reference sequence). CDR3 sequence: CASSLEGGLTAGYTF. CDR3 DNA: TGTGCCAGCAGCTTGGAGGGTGGTCTCACGGCCGGCTACACCTTC.

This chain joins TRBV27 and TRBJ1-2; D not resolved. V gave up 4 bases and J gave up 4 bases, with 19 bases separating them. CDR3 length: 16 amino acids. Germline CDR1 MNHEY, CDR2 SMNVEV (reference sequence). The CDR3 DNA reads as TGTGCCAGCAGTTCCTCGGGCCTTAAGGATTCCTATGGCTACACCTTC. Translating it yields CASSSSGLKDSYGYTF.

CDR3 DNA: TGTGCCAGCTCACCAGAGGGAAGGCCCCTCCACTTT. Its protein is CASSPEGRPLHF. The chain couples TRBV18 to TRBJ1-6; D gene unclear. Deletions cut 2 bases from V and 13 bases from J, with 9 bases between. Germline V gene sequence: CDR1 KGHSH, CDR2 LQKENI. The CDR3 extends over 12 amino acids.